This T cell receptor (beta chain) was documented in a study of Ad26.COV2.S vaccination and SARS-CoV-2 variants. General study findings and limits: Substantial breadth was reported for post-vaccination spike-specific CD8+ and CD4+ T cells. Recipients of vaccine and of placebo showed similar breadth of their non-spike TCR repertoires.

In the case of this clone: Antigen: not known.

The CDR3 length is 15 residues. V shed 3 bases and J 8 bases; nucleotides not matched to a gene: 9. The germline V gene has CDR1 WSHSY and CDR2 SAAADI. Using immunoSEQ multiplex PCR, the repertoire was profiled, and TCRdb retains in-frame clones only, with some absent. The table lists 150,000 to 200,000 clones, roughly 87% of them singletons. The rearrangement uses TRBV10-2 and TRBJ2-1, with 8 bases identical to TRBD1. This clonotype was sampled from a human donor who had recovered from COVID-19. The source material was peripheral blood, sampled after recovery from COVID-19. The CDR3 DNA is TGCGCCAGCAGTGAAGGGGCAGGGGGCGAGGATGAGCAGTTCTTC. This translates into CASSEGAGGEDEQFF.